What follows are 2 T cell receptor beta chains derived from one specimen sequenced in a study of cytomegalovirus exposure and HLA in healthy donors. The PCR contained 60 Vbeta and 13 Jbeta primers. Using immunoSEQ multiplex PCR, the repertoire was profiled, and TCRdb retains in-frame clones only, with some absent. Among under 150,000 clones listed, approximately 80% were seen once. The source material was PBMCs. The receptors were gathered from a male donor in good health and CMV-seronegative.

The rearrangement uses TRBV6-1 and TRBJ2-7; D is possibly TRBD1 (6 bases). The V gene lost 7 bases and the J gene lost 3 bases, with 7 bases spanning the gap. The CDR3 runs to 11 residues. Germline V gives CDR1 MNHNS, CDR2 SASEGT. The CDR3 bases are TGTGCCAGCAACAGGGACTACGAGCAGTACTTC. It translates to CASNRDYEQYF.

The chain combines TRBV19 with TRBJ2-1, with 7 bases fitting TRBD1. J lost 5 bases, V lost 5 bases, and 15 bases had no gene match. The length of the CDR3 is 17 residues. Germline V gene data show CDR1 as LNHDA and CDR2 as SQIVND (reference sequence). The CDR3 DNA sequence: TGTGCCAGTAGTCTGGGGGCAGCGACAGGGCAAAACAATGAGCAGTTCTTC. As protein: CASSLGAATGQNNEQFF.